The 10 T cell receptor beta chains below come from one sample, sequenced in a study of blood T cell repertoires in COVID-19. Profiling relied on immunoSEQ multiplex PCR, and the TCRdb table lists in-frame clones only, not all of them. The repertoire holds 200,000 to 250,000 clones, with 65% to 90% as singletons. Sequencing input: peripheral blood. These receptors all stem from a woman between 65 and 79 years old with acute or convalescent COVID-19.

The V and J genes are TRBV7-2 and TRBJ2-4, with D hard to call. CDR3 size: 13 residues. Germline CDR1 and CDR2: SGHTA and FQGNSA. V lost 5 bases and J 5 bases, leaving 10 bases between the germline ends. DNA for the CDR3: TGTGCCAGCAGCAAAGAACTCCAAAACATTCAGTACTTC. Its translation: CASSKELQNIQYF.

The J gene is TRBJ2-2, the V gene TRBV5-8; unclear D gene. Germline V gene lookup returns CDR1 SGHTS and CDR2 YDEGEE. Deletions cut 5 bases from V and 3 bases from J, with 11 bases between. CDR3 length: 14 amino acids. DNA for the CDR3: TGTGCCAGCAGTTCTATGCGTGACACCGGGGAGCTGTTTTTT. Amino acids: CASSSMRDTGELFF.

This chain links TRBV29-1 with TRBJ2-2, with TRBD2 matching 11 bases. The germline V gene has CDR1 SQVTM and CDR2 ANQGSEA. This CDR3 spans 15 amino acids. Trimming at V came to 6 bases and at J to 2 bases, leaving 5 bases not matched to a gene. The CDR3 is CSVRGTSGNTGELFF. CDR3 DNA: TGCAGCGTAAGAGGGACTAGCGGTAACACCGGGGAGCTGTTTTTT.

The rearrangement uses TRBV5-1 and TRBJ1-6; TRBD1 matches at 12 bases. V lost 4 bases, J lost 9 bases, and 5 bases stayed unmatched. Germline-derived CDR1 and CDR2 are SGHRS and YFSETQ. There are 15 residues in the CDR3. The CDR3 DNA sequence: TGCGCCAGCAGCGCGGGACAGGGGGCTAGTTCACCCCTCCACTTT. Its translation is CASSAGQGASSPLHF.

This chain links TRBV20-1 with TRBJ1-5, with TRBD1 identical over 7 bases. In germline, CDR1 is DFQATT, CDR2 SNEGSKA (reference sequence). The V gene end was trimmed by 3 bases and the J gene end by 2 bases; junction bases not matched to a gene: 13. The CDR3 contains 17 residues. The CDR3 is CSASDLQGPRGNQPQHF. The CDR3 region has the DNA TGCAGTGCTAGTGACCTACAGGGGCCGAGGGGCAATCAGCCCCAGCATTTT.

The V and J genes are TRBV19 and TRBJ1-5; 9 positions agree with TRBD1. Losses at the gene ends were 3 bases for V and 4 bases for J; bases not matched to a gene: 4. The CDR3 is 15 amino acids. Looked up from germline, CDR1 is LNHDA and CDR2 is SQIVND (reference sequence). This chain's CDR3 is CASSIRGQGNQPQHF. The CDR3 region has the DNA TGTGCCAGTAGTATTAGGGGACAGGGTAATCAGCCCCAGCATTTT.

The chain links TRBV18 to TRBJ1-3; TRBD1 aligns across 7 bases. The CDR3 spans 15 residues. The V gene's germline CDR1 is KGHSH and CDR2 LQKENI. The junction had 10 bases not matched to a gene; V was cut back by 6 bases and J by 5 bases. The CDR3: CASSPRGQARNTIYF. The CDR3 DNA follows: TGTGCCAGCTCTCCGAGAGGACAGGCCCGAAACACCATATATTTT.

The J gene is TRBJ1-2, the V gene TRBV12-3 or TRBV12-4; D ambiguous. The CDR3 has 13 amino acids. Trimming took 5 bases from V and 8 from J, leaving 15 bases between them. The CDR3 is CASSPIQRIGYTF. The CDR3 nucleotides read TGTGCCAGCAGTCCGATACAGAGAATCGGCTACACCTTC.

The V gene is TRBV6-2 or TRBV6-3, the J gene TRBJ1-5; a possible D gene is TRBD1 (6 bases). The germline V gene encodes CDR1 MNHEY and CDR2 SVGEGT. V lost 6 bases, J lost 5 bases, and 14 bases lay in between. The CDR3 totals 14 residues. CDR3 DNA: TGTGCCAGCAGCAAAAACTACAGGGATCAGCCCCAGCATTTT. This gives the protein CASSKNYRDQPQHF.

The chain links TRBV5-1 to TRBJ2-1, with 9 bases matching TRBD1. CDR3 length equals 16 residues. V shed 3 bases, J shed 6 bases, and the junction held 10 bases outside the gene matches. Germline CDR1 reads SGHRS; CDR2 reads YFSETQ. CDR3 amino acids: CASSWAGTGLGNEQFF. CDR3 DNA: TGCGCCAGCAGCTGGGCCGGGACAGGGTTAGGCAATGAGCAGTTCTTC.